The 31 T cell receptor beta chains below were found in one sample sequenced in a study of lymphopenia after photon versus proton radiotherapy. Profiled with immunoSEQ multiplex PCR; TCRdb holds only in-frame clones, not every one. Among 150,000 to 200,000 clones, approximately 86% were seen once, and the ten largest hold roughly 4.7%. The sample was peripheral blood, taken from a patient treated with photon-based radiotherapy. Receptors originate from a man aged 45-60 years with gastric cancer.

V is TRBV9 and J is TRBJ1-3; D unclear. CDR3 length: 16 amino acids. Trimming took off 3 bases at V and 2 bases at J, with 15 bases between the two ends. Germline V gene sequence: CDR1 SGDLS, CDR2 YYNGEE. CDR3 DNA sequence: TGTGCCAGCAGCGACGGCCTGGGGTCGACTGGAAACACCATATATTTT. Translating gives CASSDGLGSTGNTIYF. Using reference TRBV9 and TRBJ1-3 for the parts outside the CDR3, the full variable domain is DSGVTQTPKHLITATGQRVTLRCSPRSGDLSVYWYQQSLDQGLQFLIQYYNGEERAKGNILERFSAQQFPDLHSELNLSSLELGDSALYFCASSDGLGSTGNTIYFGEGSWLTVV.

With regard to this clone: In the same sample, other DNA sequences code for this CDR3. The genes are TRBV9 and TRBJ2-7, with D possibly called TRBD1 or TRBD2 (5 bases each). With 0 bases removed from V and 4 bases from J, the gap between germline ends came to 8 bases. The CDR3 extends over 13 amino acids. Germline V gene sequence: CDR1 SGDLS, CDR2 YYNGEE. The DNA of the CDR3 is TGTGCCAGCAGCGTAGGGGACGGTTACGAGCAGTACTTC. Protein product: CASSVGDGYEQYF.

The V gene is TRBV19, the J gene TRBJ2-5; 9 nucleotides match TRBD1. Germline lookup yields CDR1 LNHDA and CDR2 SQIVND (reference sequence). V shed 5 bases and J 5 bases; nucleotides not matched to a gene: 6. The CDR3 covers 14 residues. The CDR3 loop is CASSVGQGWETQYF. The DNA of the CDR3 is TGTGCCAGTAGTGTGGGACAGGGCTGGGAGACCCAGTACTTC.

The genes are TRBV11-2 and TRBJ2-7, with TRBD1 as a possible D gene (5 bases). Trimming removed 0 bases from V and 3 bases from J, with 9 bases in between. The CDR3 contains 14 residues. CDR1 SGHAT and CDR2 FQNNGV come from the germline V gene. CDR3: CASSLEGRDYEQYF. The CDR3 DNA sequence: TGTGCCAGCAGCTTAGAGGGCAGGGACTACGAGCAGTACTTC.

This sequence joins TRBV4-1 and TRBJ1-1; D ambiguous. This CDR3 is 14 amino acids long. Germline CDR1 reads MGHRA; CDR2 reads YSYEKL. With 0 bases removed from V and 0 bases from J, the gap between germline ends came to 5 bases. DNA of the CDR3: TGCGCCAGCAGCCAAGAACCTCTGAACACTGAAGCTTTCTTT. It translates to CASSQEPLNTEAFF.

The gene calls are TRBV5-6 and TRBJ1-1, with D uncertain. V lost 4 bases and J lost 0, with 10 bases in between. The CDR3 consists of 14 residues. Per germline, CDR1 SGHDT and CDR2 YYEEEE. The CDR3 region has the DNA TGTGCCAGCAGCCCGACAAGGTTGAACACTGAAGCTTTCTTT. Residues: CASSPTRLNTEAFF.

The chain is built from TRBV7-2 and TRBJ1-1; TRBD1 matches at 7 bases. Germline CDR1 is SGHTA and CDR2 is FQGNSA. CDR3 length: 16 amino acids. V gave up 0 bases and J gave up 0 bases; unmatched junction bases: 4. The CDR3 region has the DNA TGTGCCAGCAGCTTAGCTCAGGGACAGATGAACACTGAAGCTTTCTTT. Residues: CASSLAQGQMNTEAFF.

This chain links TRBV27 with TRBJ2-1, with D unclear. CDR1 and CDR2 (germline): MNHEY, SMNVEV (reference sequence). The germline V and J ends were trimmed by 2 bases and 5 bases, with 16 bases remaining between them. The CDR3 has 16 amino acids. The CDR3 DNA reads as TGTGCCAGCAGTTTAAGGACCCAGGACGGCAACAATGAGCAGTTCTTC. It specifies CASSLRTQDGNNEQFF.

Only one count was recorded for this clone. The V call is TRBV5-1, the J call TRBJ2-2, with D possibly being TRBD2 (5 bases). Germline loops: CDR1 SGHRS, CDR2 YFSETQ. Trimming pared 2 bases from V and 2 bases from J, leaving 7 bases between. The CDR3 is made up of 14 amino acids. CDR3 sequence: CASSFRTNTGELFF. The CDR3 DNA is TGCGCCAGCAGCTTTCGGACTAACACCGGGGAGCTGTTTTTT. The variable domain in full, completed from reference TRBV5-1 and TRBJ2-2, reads KAGVTQTPRYLIKTRGQQVTLSCSPISGHRSVSWYQQTPGQGLQFLFEYFSETQRNKGNFPGRFSGRQFSNSRSEMNVSTLELGDSALYLCASSFRTNTGELFFGEGSRLTVL.

The V and J genes are TRBV7-2 and TRBJ2-5; 9 bases are shared with TRBD2. CDR1 is SGHTA, CDR2 FQGNSA, per germline. V gave up 2 bases and J gave up 5 bases; unmatched junction bases: 12. The CDR3 totals 17 residues. The CDR3 is CASSLMSISGRAETQYF. CDR3 bases: TGTGCCAGCAGCTTAATGTCTATTAGCGGGAGAGCGGAGACCCAGTACTTC.

The chain employs TRBV10-3 and TRBJ2-7; 9 bases match TRBD2. The germline gives CDR1 ENHRY, CDR2 SYGVKD. The CDR3 length is 14 residues. The V segment lost 6 bases and the J segment 4 bases; nucleotides outside the gene matches: 7. CDR3 loop: CAISPTSGPYEQYF. In DNA form, the CDR3 reads TGTGCCATCAGCCCTACTAGCGGGCCGTACGAGCAGTACTTC.

CDR3: CASSIVGGNQPQHF. As DNA, the CDR3 is TGTGCCAGTAGTATAGTGGGCGGGAATCAGCCCCAGCATTTT. The J gene is TRBJ1-5, the V gene TRBV19; D remains unclear. The germline gives CDR1 LNHDA, CDR2 SQIVND (reference sequence). V gave up 1 base and J gave up 4 bases, with 8 bases separating them. CDR3 length: 14 residues.

In this sample, this clone turned up a few times. The chain joins TRBV18 to TRBJ1-5; 9 bases match TRBD1. V was pared by 5 bases and J by 0 bases, with 5 bases of the junction left unmatched. The germline V gene encodes CDR1 KGHSH and CDR2 LQKENI. The CDR3 spans 16 residues. The CDR3 region is CASSSGQGSSNQPQHF. The CDR3 DNA is TGTGCCAGCTCATCCGGACAGGGGAGTAGCAATCAGCCCCAGCATTTT. Together with reference TRBV18 and TRBJ1-5, the CDR3 gives the full variable domain: NAGVMQNPRHLVRRRGQEARLRCSPMKGHSHVYWYRQLPEEGLKFMVYLQKENIIDESGMPKERFSAEFPKEGPSILRIQQVVRGDSAAYFCASSSGQGSSNQPQHFGDGTRLSIL.

The V call is TRBV5-4, the J call TRBJ1-3; D remains unclear. V gave up 0 bases and J gave up 2 bases, with 6 bases separating them. Germline V gene lookup returns CDR1 SGHNT and CDR2 YYREEE (reference sequence). The CDR3 runs to 14 residues. The DNA of the CDR3 is TGTGCCAGCAGCTTGGTAGGGACTGGAAACACCATATATTTT. It codes for CASSLVGTGNTIYF. Based on the CDR3 plus reference TRBV5-4 and TRBJ1-3, the full variable domain is ETGVTQSPTHLIKTRGQQVTLRCSSQSGHNTVSWYQQALGQGPQFIFQYYREEENGRGNFPPRFSGLQFPNYSSELNVNALELDDSALYLCASSLVGTGNTIYFGEGSWLTVV.

The chain employs TRBV6-5 and TRBJ2-7, with TRBD1 identical over 7 bases. Trimming removed 5 bases from V and 1 base from J; junction bases left unmatched: 8. The CDR3 totals 15 residues. Germline V gives CDR1 MNHEY, CDR2 SVGAGI. The CDR3: CASSTPGQASYEQYF. CDR3 DNA: TGTGCCAGCAGTACCCCCGGACAGGCATCCTACGAGCAGTACTTC.

This clone was seen only a few times. The V gene is TRBV7-9, the J gene TRBJ1-2; no clear D gene. Germline-derived CDR1 and CDR2 are SEHNR and FQNEAQ (reference sequence). There are 12 residues in the CDR3. Trimming stripped 6 bases from V and 0 bases from J, with 5 bases between. The CDR3 sequence: CASSQTNYGYTF. DNA for the CDR3: TGTGCCAGCAGTCAAACTAACTATGGCTACACCTTC.

The V and J genes are TRBV19 and TRBJ2-1, with 14 bases that match TRBD2. The V gene end was trimmed by 3 bases and the J gene end by 7 bases; junction bases not matched to a gene: 2. The CDR3 extends over 15 amino acids. Germline V gene sequence: CDR1 LNHDA, CDR2 SQIVND (reference sequence). The CDR3 DNA is TGTGCCAGTAGTATGGGGACTAGCGGGAGAAATGAGCAGTTCTTC. Amino acid sequence: CASSMGTSGRNEQFF.

The CDR3 reads CASRVVGPYEQYF. The CDR3 nucleotides are TGTGCCAGCAGGGTCGTTGGCCCCTACGAGCAGTACTTC. The V gene is TRBV6-1, the J gene TRBJ2-7; no reliable D call. V lost 6 bases and J lost 2, with 11 bases in between. The germline gives CDR1 MNHNS, CDR2 SASEGT. CDR3 size: 13 residues.

V usage is TRBV10-3 and J usage is TRBJ2-7; 8 nucleotides agree with TRBD1. V was pared by 7 bases and J by 2 bases, with 4 bases of the junction left unmatched. Germline V gene sequence: CDR1 ENHRY, CDR2 SYGVKD. CDR3 length: 13 residues. The CDR3 loop reads CAIKQGATYEQYF. CDR3 bases: TGTGCCATCAAGCAGGGGGCCACCTACGAGCAGTACTTC.

The CDR3 region is CATRPHTDTQYF. For the CDR3, the DNA is TGTGCCACCCGACCTCACACAGATACGCAGTATTTT. The chain has TRBV6-1 and TRBJ2-3; D not certain. V gave up 10 bases and J gave up 2 bases, with 10 bases separating them. This CDR3 contains 12 residues. Germline assignment: CDR1 MNHNS and CDR2 SASEGT.

The V and J genes are TRBV7-9 and TRBJ1-3; 7 bases line up with TRBD1. CDR3 length: 17 amino acids. The J segment lost 0 bases and the V segment lost 5 bases, leaving 10 bases of the junction unmatched. Germline lookup yields CDR1 SEHNR and CDR2 FQNEAQ (reference sequence). The CDR3 here is CASSRPAQGSSGNTIYF. The CDR3 DNA reads as TGTGCCAGCAGCCGGCCTGCACAGGGGAGCTCTGGAAACACCATATATTTT.

The rearrangement joins TRBV29-1 to TRBJ2-1; TRBD2 matches 11 bases. Per germline, CDR1 SQVTM and CDR2 ANQGSEA. This CDR3 spans 18 amino acids. After removal of 5 bases from V and 0 bases from J, the junction contained 12 bases not matched to a gene. CDR3: CSVLGLAGGLSSYNEQFF. In DNA, the CDR3 is TGCAGCGTTCTGGGTCTAGCGGGAGGTCTGAGCTCCTACAATGAGCAGTTCTTC.

The rearrangement links TRBV29-1 to TRBJ1-2; TRBD1 matches at 10 bases. J gave up 4 bases and V 6 bases, and 11 bases lay outside the gene matches. Germline loops: CDR1 SQVTM, CDR2 ANQGSEA. The CDR3 spans 15 residues. Here the CDR3 DNA reads TGCAGCGTGATATATACCGGGACAGGGGCCTATGGCTACACCTTC. Translating gives CSVIYTGTGAYGYTF.

V usage is TRBV18 and J usage is TRBJ2-2; 8 bases match TRBD1. V lost 5 bases to trimming and J lost 5 bases; unmatched junction nucleotides: 4. The CDR3 is 14 amino acids. Looked up from germline, CDR1 is KGHSH and CDR2 is LQKENI. This CDR3 reads CASSRQGSTGELFF. The CDR3 region has the DNA TGTGCCAGCTCAAGACAGGGGAGTACCGGGGAGCTGTTTTTT. Looking up the rest from reference TRBV18 and TRBJ2-2 gives the full variable domain: NAGVMQNPRHLVRRRGQEARLRCSPMKGHSHVYWYRQLPEEGLKFMVYLQKENIIDESGMPKERFSAEFPKEGPSILRIQQVVRGDSAAYFCASSRQGSTGELFFGEGSRLTVL.

The chain is built from TRBV27 and TRBJ1-5; 8 nucleotides align to TRBD1. This CDR3 region has 14 residues. J lost 4 bases, V lost 5 bases, and 4 bases had no gene match. The germline V gene has CDR1 MNHEY and CDR2 SMNVEV (reference sequence). CDR3 sequence: CASSGTGYNQPQHF. CDR3 DNA: TGTGCCAGCAGTGGGACAGGCTATAATCAGCCCCAGCATTTT.

The gene calls are TRBV7-9 and TRBJ2-5, with D possibly being TRBD1 (6 bases). Trimming removed 4 bases at V and 2 bases at J, with 14 bases between. The CDR3 sequence is 15 residues long. The germline CDR1 and CDR2 sequences are SEHNR and FQNEAQ (reference sequence). The CDR3 sequence: CASSSLQGYQETQYF. The CDR3 DNA sequence: TGTGCCAGCAGCTCGCTACAGGGATATCAAGAGACCCAGTACTTC.

This clone was picked up a small number of times. The chain couples TRBV6-1 to TRBJ1-2, with a tentative D call TRBD1 (6 bases). With 6 bases removed from V and 4 bases from J, the gap between germline ends came to 15 bases. The CDR3 runs 14 residues. Per germline, CDR1 MNHNS and CDR2 SASEGT. The CDR3 region is CASRGGYPGYGYTF. Written as DNA, the CDR3 is TGTGCCAGCAGGGGGGGCTATCCGGGCTATGGCTACACCTTC.

In regard to this clone: One end of the junction does not line up with germline, which may come from a read error. V and J are TRBV25-1 and TRBJ1-4; D might be TRBD1 (6 bases). Germline lookup yields CDR1 MGHDK and CDR2 SYGVNS. This CDR3 comprises 15 residues. CDR3 sequence (DNA): TGTGCCAGCGGTGAAACGGGGGGCACTAATGAAAAACTGTTTTTT. Amino acids: CASGETGGTNEKLFF.

The CDR3 here is CASSSRPREEQYF. The CDR3 nucleotides are TGCGCCAGCAGCTCCCGCCCGAGGGAAGAGCAGTACTTC. This chain uses TRBV5-1 with TRBJ2-7, with a weak D call TRBD2 (5 bases). This CDR3 is 13 amino acids long. Germline assignment: CDR1 SGHRS and CDR2 YFSETQ. The V and J ends lost 3 bases and 7 bases respectively, with 14 bases between them. The full variable domain, its missing parts supplied by reference TRBV5-1 and TRBJ2-7, is KAGVTQTPRYLIKTRGQQVTLSCSPISGHRSVSWYQQTPGQGLQFLFEYFSETQRNKGNFPGRFSGRQFSNSRSEMNVSTLELGDSALYLCASSSRPREEQYFGPGTRLTVT.

The genes are TRBV7-2 and TRBJ2-4; D ambiguous. The V and J ends lost 3 bases and 3 bases respectively, with 6 bases between them. CDR1 and CDR2 from the germline V gene are SGHTA and FQGNSA. This CDR3 comprises 13 residues. CDR3 nucleotides: TGTGCCAGCAGCTTGACGGGCAAAAACATTCAGTACTTC. Encoded protein: CASSLTGKNIQYF.

The V call is TRBV7-3, the J call TRBJ2-7; a possible D gene is TRBD2 (6 bases). Per germline, CDR1 SGHTA and CDR2 FQGTGA. The CDR3 extends over 15 amino acids. Trimming took 1 base from V and 5 from J, leaving 15 bases between them. CDR3 bases: TGTGCCAGCAGCTTAATGGGCGGGGAGTTTGACGAGCAGTACTTC. Amino acids: CASSLMGGEFDEQYF.